Below, 20 T cell receptor beta chains from the same sample are listed, as sequenced in a study of CXCR3-negative and CXCR3-positive naive CD8 T cells (dated by TCRdb to between 2018 and 2021). Results the study describes overall, beyond this receptor: TRB CDR3s from CXCR3-positive naive cells showed higher hydrophobicity (lower Kidera factor 4), lower energy, and higher strength and volume indices than CXCR3-negative naive cells.

No antigen has been identified for these receptors. Sequencing relied on a NextSeq 550. The Human TCR Profiling Kit (MiLaboratory) was used to make UMI-labeled 5' RACE TRB cDNA libraries. The reads were reprocessed in TCRdb, with one entry per CDR3 protein sequence and no accompanying DNA. The sample table includes around 130,000 distinct CDR3 sequences. Of the sample, around 0.54% is held by the ten largest clones. The sequenced material came from naive CXCR3+ CD8+ T cells from blood. What this sample's cell subset or site label stands for: CD45RO-CCR7+CD27+CD95- naive CD8+ T cells expressing CXCR3 (TNR3+). These receptors all come from a human donor in good health. Some clones in this sample may be carry-over from other donors' samples.

The chain joins TRBV14 to TRBJ1-6. Germline V gene sequence: CDR1 SGHDN, CDR2 FVKESK. CDR3 length: 15 residues. The chain's CDR3 is CASSREAGGNSPLHF.

The chain uses TRBV5-1 and TRBJ2-7; no DNA is available, so the TRBD1 call from TCRdb remains unchecked. Germline values: CDR1 SGHRS, CDR2 YFSETQ. This CDR3 contains 15 residues. CDR3 loop: CASSFGTGPFYEQYF.

This sequence joins TRBV6-5 and TRBJ2-3; without DNA, the TCRdb call of TRBD2 cannot be checked. This CDR3 is 16 amino acids long. Germline CDR1 MNHEY, CDR2 SVGAGI. The CDR3 sequence is CASSSSLAGGPDGQYF.

The chain employs TRBV28 and TRBJ1-2; no DNA is available, so the TRBD1 call from TCRdb remains unchecked. The CDR3 has 16 amino acids. Germline values: CDR1 MDHEN, CDR2 SYDVKM. The CDR3 loop is CASSPDDRGLAYGYTF.

V gene TRBV7-2 combines with J gene TRBJ2-1; the TCRdb call, TRBD1, lacks DNA for checking. Germline V gene lookup returns CDR1 SGHTA and CDR2 FQGNSA. The length of the CDR3 is 14 residues. The CDR3 sequence: CASSSPASYNEQFF.

J is TRBJ2-2 and V is TRBV29-1; TCRdb's D call of TRBD1 is untestable without DNA. CDR1 and CDR2 from the germline V gene are SQVTM and ANQGSEA. This CDR3 has 13 amino acids. CDR3 in amino acids: CSVFQGGTGELFF.

The CDR3 reads CASSYGRGIEAFF. The chain combines TRBV6-6 with TRBJ1-1; TCRdb returns TRBD1, unconfirmable since there is no DNA. This CDR3 contains 13 residues. The V gene's germline CDR1 is MNHNY and CDR2 SVGAGI (reference sequence).

This CDR3 reads CSIEGGATEAFF. The genes are TRBV29-1 and TRBJ1-1; TCRdb lists TRBD1, though no DNA is available to test this call. This CDR3 spans 12 amino acids. Germline CDR1 is SQVTM and CDR2 is ANQGSEA.

This chain uses TRBV7-9 with TRBJ2-1; TCRdb gives TRBD2 as the D gene, but with no DNA this cannot be confirmed. Germline CDR1 SEHNR, CDR2 FQNEAQ (reference sequence). The CDR3 is 16 amino acids. The chain's CDR3 is CASSYLAGAPGDEQFF.

The chain joins TRBV6-5 to TRBJ2-3. This CDR3 region has 15 residues. CDR1 and CDR2 (germline): MNHEY, SVGAGI. CDR3 sequence reads: CASTPHEQSTDTQYF.

This chain links TRBV15 with TRBJ2-2; checking the TCRdb D call of TRBD2 is not possible without DNA. The CDR3 runs 19 residues. Per the germline V gene, CDR1 is LNHNV and CDR2 is YYDKDF (reference sequence). CDR3 sequence reads: CATSSAMERGDLNTGELFF.

The V and J genes are TRBV6-2 or TRBV6-3 and TRBJ2-1; lacking DNA, the TRBD2 call made by TCRdb goes unchecked. Per the germline V gene, CDR1 is MNHEY and CDR2 is SVGEGT. The CDR3 sequence is 14 residues long. This CDR3 is CASSYSGLEYEQFF.

V is TRBV29-1 and J is TRBJ2-7; TCRdb gives TRBD1 as the D gene, but with no DNA this cannot be confirmed. Germline CDR1 is SQVTM and CDR2 is ANQGSEA. The CDR3 is 13 residues long. CDR3 loop: CSVGQGLVYEQYF.

J is TRBJ1-2 and V is TRBV27; the TRBD1 assignment by TCRdb is unverifiable without DNA. The CDR3 has 11 residues. CDR1 is MNHEY, CDR2 SMNVEV, per germline (reference sequence). The CDR3 sequence is CASSQGNGYTF.

The V and J genes are TRBV15 and TRBJ1-3. This CDR3 region has 15 residues. From germline, CDR1 is LNHNV and CDR2 YYDKDF (reference sequence). This chain's CDR3 is CATSEVRSSGNTIYF.

The chain couples TRBV7-8 to TRBJ2-3; the D call from TCRdb, TRBD1, cannot be confirmed without DNA. There are 16 residues in the CDR3. Germline lookup yields CDR1 SGHVS and CDR2 FQNEAQ. CDR3 region: CASSFRLGGPRDTQYF.

The CDR3 loop is CASSPVSGSSYNEQFF. V gene TRBV3-1 combines with J gene TRBJ2-1. In germline, CDR1 is LGHDT, CDR2 YNNKEL (reference sequence). The CDR3 is 16 amino acids.

V is TRBV20-1 and J is TRBJ2-7; as DNA is missing, the TRBD1 call by TCRdb cannot be tested. Looked up from germline, CDR1 is DFQATT and CDR2 is SNEGSKA (reference sequence). There are 13 residues in the CDR3. CDR3 amino acids: CSGQGASSYEQYF.

The genes are TRBV20-1 and TRBJ2-7; without DNA, the TCRdb call of TRBD1 cannot be checked. This CDR3 contains 14 residues. Per the germline V gene, CDR1 is DFQATT and CDR2 is SNEGSKA (reference sequence). The CDR3 is CSARDLGGPYEQYF.

V is TRBV19 and J is TRBJ1-1. Germline CDR1 LNHDA, CDR2 SQIVND (reference sequence). The CDR3 extends over 13 amino acids. The CDR3 region is CASSVFAVTEAFF.